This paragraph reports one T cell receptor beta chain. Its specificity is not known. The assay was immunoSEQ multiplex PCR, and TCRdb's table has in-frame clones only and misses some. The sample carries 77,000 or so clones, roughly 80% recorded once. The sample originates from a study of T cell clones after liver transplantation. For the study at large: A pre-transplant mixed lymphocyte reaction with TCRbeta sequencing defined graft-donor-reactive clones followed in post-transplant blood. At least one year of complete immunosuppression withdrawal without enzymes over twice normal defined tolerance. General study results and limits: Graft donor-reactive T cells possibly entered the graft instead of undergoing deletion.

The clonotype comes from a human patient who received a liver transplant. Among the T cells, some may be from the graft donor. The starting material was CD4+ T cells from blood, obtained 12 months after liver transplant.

The CDR3, as DNA: TGCGCCAGCAGCTTGGAGGCGGCGAACACTGAAGCTTTCTTT. This translates into CASSLEAANTEAFF. The chain couples TRBV5-1 to TRBJ1-1; D call uncertain. This CDR3 has 14 residues. V shed 0 bases and J shed 1 base, with 7 bases lying between them. Looked up from germline, CDR1 is SGHRS and CDR2 is YFSETQ. Drawing the rest from reference TRBV5-1 and TRBJ1-1, the complete variable domain is KAGVTQTPRYLIKTRGQQVTLSCSPISGHRSVSWYQQTPGQGLQFLFEYFSETQRNKGNFPGRFSGRQFSNSRSEMNVSTLELGDSALYLCASSLEAANTEAFFGQGTRLTVV.